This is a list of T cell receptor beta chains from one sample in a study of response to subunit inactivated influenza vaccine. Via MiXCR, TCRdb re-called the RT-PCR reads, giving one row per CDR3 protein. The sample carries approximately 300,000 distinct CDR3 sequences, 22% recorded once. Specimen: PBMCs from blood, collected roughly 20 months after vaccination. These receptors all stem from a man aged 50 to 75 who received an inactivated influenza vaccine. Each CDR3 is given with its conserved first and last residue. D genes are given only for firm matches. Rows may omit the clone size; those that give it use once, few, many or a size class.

CASSDLTSGYEQFF,TGTGCCAGCAGCGACCTGACTAGCGGCTATGAGCAGTTCTTC,TRBD2,14,few,TRBV9,TRBJ2-1
CASSPTCSGNTIYF,TGTGCCAGCAGTCCGACGTGCTCTGGAAACACCATATATTTT,NA,14,once,TRBV25-1,TRBJ1-3
CASSIPTGNWNEAFF,TGTGCCAGCAGCATACCGACAGGTAATTGGAATGAAGCTTTCTTT,NA,15,NA,TRBV7-9,TRBJ1-1
CASSLAGTAYEQYF,TGTGCCAGCAGCTTAGCGGGGACAGCCTACGAGCAGTACTTC,TRBD1,14,NA,TRBV11-2,TRBJ2-7
CATSSGGYQDRSYYGYTF,TGTGCCACCAGCAGCGGGGGATACCAGGACAGGTCATACTATGGCTACACCTTC,TRBD1,18,NA,TRBV15,TRBJ1-2
CASSDPQRNTEAFF,TGTGCCAGCAGTGACCCACAGCGGAACACTGAAGCTTTCTTT,NA,14,NA,TRBV25-1,TRBJ1-1
CSARVWKRGAQTGELFF,TGCAGTGCTAGAGTGTGGAAGCGGGGGGCCCAAACCGGGGAGCTGTTTTTT,TRBD2,17,few,TRBV20-1,TRBJ2-2
CSAPGLANTEAFF,TGCAGTGCGCCGGGACTCGCGAACACTGAAGCTTTCTTT,NA,13,NA,TRBV20-1,TRBJ1-1
CASSFNPGPGLDEQYF,TGTGCCAGCAGTTTCAATCCGGGACCGGGGCTAGACGAGCAGTACTTC,NA,16,many,TRBV28,TRBJ2-7
CASSEAGQTTEAFF,TGTGCCAGCAGTGAAGCCGGACAGACCACTGAAGCTTTCTTT,NA,14,NA,TRBV6-1,TRBJ1-1
CASSQDETSLVFNEQFF,TGTGCCAGCAGCCAAGATGAGACCTCTCTAGTGTTCAATGAGCAGTTCTTC,NA,17,few,TRBV4-2,TRBJ2-1
CASSVQPNYGYTF,TGTGCCAGCAGTGTACAGCCTAACTATGGCTACACCTTC,NA,13,NA,TRBV6-1,TRBJ1-2
CASSLRQNYGYTF,TGTGCCAGCAGTTTGCGGCAGAACTATGGCTACACCTTC,NA,13,many,TRBV12-3/TRBV12-4,TRBJ1-2
CASSYGSQGAYQPQHF,TGTGCCAGCAGTTATGGGTCACAGGGGGCTTATCAGCCCCAGCATTTT,TRBD1,16,many,TRBV28,TRBJ1-5
CASSVVGSRVLGYTF,TGTGCCAGCAGCGTCGTTGGTAGCAGGGTTCTTGGCTACACCTTC,NA,15,NA,TRBV7-8,TRBJ1-2
CSGDRNTEAFF,TGCAGCGGGGACAGAAACACTGAAGCTTTCTTT,TRBD1,11,NA,TRBV29-1,TRBJ1-1
CASRRGQGTSYNEQFF,TGTGCCAGCAGAAGGGGACAGGGAACCTCCTACAATGAGCAGTTCTTC,TRBD1,16,few,TRBV2,TRBJ2-1
CASSLALAAEDGYTF,TGTGCCAGCAGTTTAGCGCTGGCGGCCGAGGATGGCTACACCTTC,NA,15,NA,TRBV12-3/TRBV12-4,TRBJ1-2
CASSQDITGTEQYF,TGCGCCAGCAGCCAAGATATCACAGGGACCGAGCAGTACTTC,NA,14,NA,TRBV4-3,TRBJ2-7
CASSFLAAEAFF,TGTGCCAGCAGTTTCTTGGCCGCTGAAGCTTTCTTT,NA,12,NA,TRBV12-3/TRBV12-4,TRBJ1-1
CASSQVSRRASSNQPQHF,TGCGCCAGCAGCCAAGTCTCAAGGCGGGCGTCTAGCAATCAGCCCCAGCATTTT,NA,18,many,TRBV4-1,TRBJ1-5
CASSLEPAQETQYF,TGTGCCAGCAGCTTAGAGCCGGCACAAGAGACCCAGTACTTC,NA,14,NA,TRBV7-6,TRBJ2-5
CASSIPGQGLERLFF,TGTGCCAGCAGTATCCCAGGACAGGGCTTGGAAAGACTGTTTTTT,TRBD1,15,NA,TRBV28,TRBJ1-4
CASSVQGSGELFF,TGTGCCAGCAGCGTTCAGGGGTCCGGGGAGCTGTTTTTT,NA,13,NA,TRBV9,TRBJ2-2
CASSLSLTKLAWDEQYF,TGTGCCAGCAGCTTGTCTTTGACAAAACTAGCGTGGGACGAGCAGTACTTC,TRBD2,17,NA,TRBV5-5,TRBJ2-7
CASSQDYWGRDTEAFF,TGCGCCAGCAGCCAAGATTATTGGGGTCGGGACACTGAAGCTTTCTTT,NA,16,few,TRBV4-3,TRBJ1-1
CASSPSGPPLEAFF,TGTGCCAGTAGTCCTTCGGGTCCGCCGCTTGAAGCTTTCTTT,NA,14,NA,TRBV19,TRBJ1-1
CAWTVSGNTIYF,TGTGCCTGGACGGTCTCTGGAAACACCATATATTTT,NA,12,few,TRBV30,TRBJ1-3
CASSWGLAGGNEQFF,TGTGCCAGCAGCTGGGGACTAGCGGGAGGGAATGAGCAGTTCTTC,TRBD2,15,once,TRBV5-5,TRBJ2-1
CASSQGTGAFYEQYF,TGTGCCAGCAGTCAAGGGACAGGAGCCTTCTACGAGCAGTACTTC,TRBD1,15,NA,TRBV27,TRBJ2-7
CASSESVGRGFLF,TGTGCCAGCAGTGAATCGGTCGGCAGGGGGTTTCTTTTT,TRBD1,13,NA,TRBV25-1,TRBJ2-2
CASTLLGGTYQPQHF,TGTGCCAGCACCCTTCTGGGGGGGACCTATCAGCCCCAGCATTTT,NA,15,NA,TRBV28,TRBJ1-5
CASSKETALAGVYYEQYF,TGTGCCAGCAGCAAAGAGACCGCACTAGCGGGAGTATACTACGAGCAGTACTTC,NA,18,NA,TRBV21-1,TRBJ2-7
CASSVTGGGGTEAFF,TGTGCCAGCAGCGTAACAGGGGGTGGTGGCACTGAAGCTTTCTTT,TRBD1,15,few,TRBV9,TRBJ1-1
CASSPRIDTEAFF,TGTGCCAGCAGTCCTCGGATCGACACTGAAGCTTTCTTT,NA,13,NA,TRBV12-3/TRBV12-4,TRBJ1-1
CASSSPGTEPYEQYF,TGTGCCAGCAGCTCCCCCGGGACAGAACCCTACGAGCAGTACTTC,TRBD1,15,NA,TRBV7-9,TRBJ2-7
CASSLSSGQGYEQYF,TGTGCCAGCAGTTTATCTTCGGGACAGGGCTACGAGCAGTACTTC,TRBD1,15,NA,TRBV28,TRBJ2-7
CASSKGTGSYEQYF,TGTGCCAGCAGCAAAGGGACAGGGTCCTACGAGCAGTACTTC,NA,14,NA,TRBV21-1,TRBJ2-7
CASSQDHSWVGFDDEQYF,TGTGCCAGCAGCCAAGATCATTCATGGGTGGGGTTCGACGACGAGCAGTACTTC,NA,18,NA,TRBV14,TRBJ2-7
CASSPLGGTGASNQPQHF,TGTGCCAGCAGTCCTCTGGGTGGGACAGGGGCCAGCAATCAGCCCCAGCATTTT,TRBD1,18,NA,TRBV28,TRBJ1-5
CASSFRVHRLQPQHF,TGTGCCAGCAGCTTTCGGGTGCACCGCCTTCAGCCCCAGCATTTT,NA,15,few,TRBV5-6,TRBJ1-5
CASSLIWEWAGELFF,TGTGCCAGCAGCTTGATATGGGAATGGGCCGGGGAGCTGTTTTTT,NA,15,NA,TRBV5-5,TRBJ2-2
CSVGFSGRAYEQYF,TGCAGCGTTGGCTTTAGCGGGAGGGCCTACGAGCAGTACTTC,TRBD2,14,NA,TRBV29-1,TRBJ2-7